The T cell receptor beta chain under discussion was sequenced for a study of T cells after yellow fever vaccination. Study-wide results and caveats: Most primary-vaccination clones recurred post-booster (roughly 96% CD4, over 70% CD8).

5'RACE template switching generated TCR cDNA, adding a universal primer site and UMIs. MiXCR, applied by TCRdb to the 5' RACE reads, yields one record per CDR3 protein. The sample yields about 350,000 distinct CDR3 sequences, about 7.8% seen once. Germline CDR1 is MGHDK and CDR2 is SYGVNS. Trimming shortened V by 9 bases and J by 6 bases, and 12 bases separated the two germline ends. This CDR3 region has 12 residues. This clonotype was recorded a few times. Its target is unknown. The specimen was PBMCs, collected roughly 45 days after the first yellow fever vaccination. The chain joins TRBV25-1 to TRBJ1-5; D is unresolved. The receptor was isolated from a man aged 18 to 29 who received the YFV17D yellow fever vaccine. Here the CDR3 reads CARARSVQPQHF. The CDR3, as DNA: TGTGCCAGGGCCCGGAGTGTTCAGCCCCAGCATTTT.